This T cell receptor (beta chain) was recorded in a study of blood T cell repertoires in COVID-19. Study-wide background: Whether acute or convalescent, the COVID-19 samples came from the United States, Italy and Spain.

Produced via immunoSEQ multiplex PCR; TCRdb's table is partial and in-frame only. The data show 200,000 to 250,000 clones, with 85% to 90% seen just once and 0.87% held by the top ten. A COVID-19 case had been met by exposed participants during the 2 weeks before study entry. After removal of 4 bases from V and 2 bases from J, the junction contained 6 bases not matched to a gene. Looked up from germline, CDR1 is LGHDT and CDR2 is YNNKEL (reference sequence). The length of the CDR3 is 16 residues. This TCR came from a man aged 45-65 years who had been exposed to COVID-19. This chain uses TRBV3-1 (or the pseudogene TRBV3-2) with TRBJ2-5; 11 positions agree with TRBD2. Material: PBMCs or T cells enriched from blood (not recorded which). CDR3 sequence: CASSRRLAGKQETQYF. The CDR3 nucleotides are TGTGCCAGCAGCCGACGACTAGCGGGGAAACAAGAGACCCAGTACTTC.